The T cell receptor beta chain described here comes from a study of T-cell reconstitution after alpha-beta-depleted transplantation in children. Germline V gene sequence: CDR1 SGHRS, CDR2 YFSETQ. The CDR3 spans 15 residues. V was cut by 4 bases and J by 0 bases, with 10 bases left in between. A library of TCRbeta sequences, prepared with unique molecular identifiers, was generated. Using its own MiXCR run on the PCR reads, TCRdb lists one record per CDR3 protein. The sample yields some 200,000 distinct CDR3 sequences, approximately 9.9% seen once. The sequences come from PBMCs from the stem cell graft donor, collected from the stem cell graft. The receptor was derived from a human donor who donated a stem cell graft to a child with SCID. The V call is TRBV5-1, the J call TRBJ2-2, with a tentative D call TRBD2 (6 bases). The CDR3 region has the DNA TGCGCCAGCAGCCCCCGGGGGACGAACACCGGGGAGCTGTTTTTT. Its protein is CASSPRGTNTGELFF. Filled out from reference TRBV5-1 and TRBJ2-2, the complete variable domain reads KAGVTQTPRYLIKTRGQQVTLSCSPISGHRSVSWYQQTPGQGLQFLFEYFSETQRNKGNFPGRFSGRQFSNSRSEMNVSTLELGDSALYLCASSPRGTNTGELFFGEGSRLTVL.